This TCR beta chain was recorded in a study of T cells in Graves' hyperthyroidism and ophthalmopathy. Background on the study: Blood was drawn when the patient was first diagnosed and still untreated.

This clonotype was detected many times. No antigen is known for it. The investigators amplified TCR beta CDR3 regions from RNA transcripts. Researchers ran a first-round RT-PCR on the TCR CDR3 using the HTBI primer set. One entry per CDR3 protein results from TCRdb running MiXCR on the multiplex PCR reads. The sample yields some 650,000 distinct CDR3 sequences, around 15% seen once. Broader study findings: Ophthalmopathy was told apart from stable hyperthyroidism by a 13 V-J model.

Uncontrolled infections, other autoimmune diseases, pregnancy or lactation led to exclusion of patients. This TCR came from a woman aged 40 to 55 with Graves' ophthalmopathy. Sequenced: blood.

The CDR3 reads CASIRGTANTEAFF. The CDR3 DNA is TGTGCCAGCATCCGCGGAACGGCGAACACTGAAGCTTTCTTT. This chain connects TRBV28 to TRBJ1-1; D uncertain. The CDR3 extends over 14 amino acids. Germline-derived CDR1 and CDR2 are MDHEN and SYDVKM. Trimming removed 7 bases at V and 1 base at J, with 13 bases between.